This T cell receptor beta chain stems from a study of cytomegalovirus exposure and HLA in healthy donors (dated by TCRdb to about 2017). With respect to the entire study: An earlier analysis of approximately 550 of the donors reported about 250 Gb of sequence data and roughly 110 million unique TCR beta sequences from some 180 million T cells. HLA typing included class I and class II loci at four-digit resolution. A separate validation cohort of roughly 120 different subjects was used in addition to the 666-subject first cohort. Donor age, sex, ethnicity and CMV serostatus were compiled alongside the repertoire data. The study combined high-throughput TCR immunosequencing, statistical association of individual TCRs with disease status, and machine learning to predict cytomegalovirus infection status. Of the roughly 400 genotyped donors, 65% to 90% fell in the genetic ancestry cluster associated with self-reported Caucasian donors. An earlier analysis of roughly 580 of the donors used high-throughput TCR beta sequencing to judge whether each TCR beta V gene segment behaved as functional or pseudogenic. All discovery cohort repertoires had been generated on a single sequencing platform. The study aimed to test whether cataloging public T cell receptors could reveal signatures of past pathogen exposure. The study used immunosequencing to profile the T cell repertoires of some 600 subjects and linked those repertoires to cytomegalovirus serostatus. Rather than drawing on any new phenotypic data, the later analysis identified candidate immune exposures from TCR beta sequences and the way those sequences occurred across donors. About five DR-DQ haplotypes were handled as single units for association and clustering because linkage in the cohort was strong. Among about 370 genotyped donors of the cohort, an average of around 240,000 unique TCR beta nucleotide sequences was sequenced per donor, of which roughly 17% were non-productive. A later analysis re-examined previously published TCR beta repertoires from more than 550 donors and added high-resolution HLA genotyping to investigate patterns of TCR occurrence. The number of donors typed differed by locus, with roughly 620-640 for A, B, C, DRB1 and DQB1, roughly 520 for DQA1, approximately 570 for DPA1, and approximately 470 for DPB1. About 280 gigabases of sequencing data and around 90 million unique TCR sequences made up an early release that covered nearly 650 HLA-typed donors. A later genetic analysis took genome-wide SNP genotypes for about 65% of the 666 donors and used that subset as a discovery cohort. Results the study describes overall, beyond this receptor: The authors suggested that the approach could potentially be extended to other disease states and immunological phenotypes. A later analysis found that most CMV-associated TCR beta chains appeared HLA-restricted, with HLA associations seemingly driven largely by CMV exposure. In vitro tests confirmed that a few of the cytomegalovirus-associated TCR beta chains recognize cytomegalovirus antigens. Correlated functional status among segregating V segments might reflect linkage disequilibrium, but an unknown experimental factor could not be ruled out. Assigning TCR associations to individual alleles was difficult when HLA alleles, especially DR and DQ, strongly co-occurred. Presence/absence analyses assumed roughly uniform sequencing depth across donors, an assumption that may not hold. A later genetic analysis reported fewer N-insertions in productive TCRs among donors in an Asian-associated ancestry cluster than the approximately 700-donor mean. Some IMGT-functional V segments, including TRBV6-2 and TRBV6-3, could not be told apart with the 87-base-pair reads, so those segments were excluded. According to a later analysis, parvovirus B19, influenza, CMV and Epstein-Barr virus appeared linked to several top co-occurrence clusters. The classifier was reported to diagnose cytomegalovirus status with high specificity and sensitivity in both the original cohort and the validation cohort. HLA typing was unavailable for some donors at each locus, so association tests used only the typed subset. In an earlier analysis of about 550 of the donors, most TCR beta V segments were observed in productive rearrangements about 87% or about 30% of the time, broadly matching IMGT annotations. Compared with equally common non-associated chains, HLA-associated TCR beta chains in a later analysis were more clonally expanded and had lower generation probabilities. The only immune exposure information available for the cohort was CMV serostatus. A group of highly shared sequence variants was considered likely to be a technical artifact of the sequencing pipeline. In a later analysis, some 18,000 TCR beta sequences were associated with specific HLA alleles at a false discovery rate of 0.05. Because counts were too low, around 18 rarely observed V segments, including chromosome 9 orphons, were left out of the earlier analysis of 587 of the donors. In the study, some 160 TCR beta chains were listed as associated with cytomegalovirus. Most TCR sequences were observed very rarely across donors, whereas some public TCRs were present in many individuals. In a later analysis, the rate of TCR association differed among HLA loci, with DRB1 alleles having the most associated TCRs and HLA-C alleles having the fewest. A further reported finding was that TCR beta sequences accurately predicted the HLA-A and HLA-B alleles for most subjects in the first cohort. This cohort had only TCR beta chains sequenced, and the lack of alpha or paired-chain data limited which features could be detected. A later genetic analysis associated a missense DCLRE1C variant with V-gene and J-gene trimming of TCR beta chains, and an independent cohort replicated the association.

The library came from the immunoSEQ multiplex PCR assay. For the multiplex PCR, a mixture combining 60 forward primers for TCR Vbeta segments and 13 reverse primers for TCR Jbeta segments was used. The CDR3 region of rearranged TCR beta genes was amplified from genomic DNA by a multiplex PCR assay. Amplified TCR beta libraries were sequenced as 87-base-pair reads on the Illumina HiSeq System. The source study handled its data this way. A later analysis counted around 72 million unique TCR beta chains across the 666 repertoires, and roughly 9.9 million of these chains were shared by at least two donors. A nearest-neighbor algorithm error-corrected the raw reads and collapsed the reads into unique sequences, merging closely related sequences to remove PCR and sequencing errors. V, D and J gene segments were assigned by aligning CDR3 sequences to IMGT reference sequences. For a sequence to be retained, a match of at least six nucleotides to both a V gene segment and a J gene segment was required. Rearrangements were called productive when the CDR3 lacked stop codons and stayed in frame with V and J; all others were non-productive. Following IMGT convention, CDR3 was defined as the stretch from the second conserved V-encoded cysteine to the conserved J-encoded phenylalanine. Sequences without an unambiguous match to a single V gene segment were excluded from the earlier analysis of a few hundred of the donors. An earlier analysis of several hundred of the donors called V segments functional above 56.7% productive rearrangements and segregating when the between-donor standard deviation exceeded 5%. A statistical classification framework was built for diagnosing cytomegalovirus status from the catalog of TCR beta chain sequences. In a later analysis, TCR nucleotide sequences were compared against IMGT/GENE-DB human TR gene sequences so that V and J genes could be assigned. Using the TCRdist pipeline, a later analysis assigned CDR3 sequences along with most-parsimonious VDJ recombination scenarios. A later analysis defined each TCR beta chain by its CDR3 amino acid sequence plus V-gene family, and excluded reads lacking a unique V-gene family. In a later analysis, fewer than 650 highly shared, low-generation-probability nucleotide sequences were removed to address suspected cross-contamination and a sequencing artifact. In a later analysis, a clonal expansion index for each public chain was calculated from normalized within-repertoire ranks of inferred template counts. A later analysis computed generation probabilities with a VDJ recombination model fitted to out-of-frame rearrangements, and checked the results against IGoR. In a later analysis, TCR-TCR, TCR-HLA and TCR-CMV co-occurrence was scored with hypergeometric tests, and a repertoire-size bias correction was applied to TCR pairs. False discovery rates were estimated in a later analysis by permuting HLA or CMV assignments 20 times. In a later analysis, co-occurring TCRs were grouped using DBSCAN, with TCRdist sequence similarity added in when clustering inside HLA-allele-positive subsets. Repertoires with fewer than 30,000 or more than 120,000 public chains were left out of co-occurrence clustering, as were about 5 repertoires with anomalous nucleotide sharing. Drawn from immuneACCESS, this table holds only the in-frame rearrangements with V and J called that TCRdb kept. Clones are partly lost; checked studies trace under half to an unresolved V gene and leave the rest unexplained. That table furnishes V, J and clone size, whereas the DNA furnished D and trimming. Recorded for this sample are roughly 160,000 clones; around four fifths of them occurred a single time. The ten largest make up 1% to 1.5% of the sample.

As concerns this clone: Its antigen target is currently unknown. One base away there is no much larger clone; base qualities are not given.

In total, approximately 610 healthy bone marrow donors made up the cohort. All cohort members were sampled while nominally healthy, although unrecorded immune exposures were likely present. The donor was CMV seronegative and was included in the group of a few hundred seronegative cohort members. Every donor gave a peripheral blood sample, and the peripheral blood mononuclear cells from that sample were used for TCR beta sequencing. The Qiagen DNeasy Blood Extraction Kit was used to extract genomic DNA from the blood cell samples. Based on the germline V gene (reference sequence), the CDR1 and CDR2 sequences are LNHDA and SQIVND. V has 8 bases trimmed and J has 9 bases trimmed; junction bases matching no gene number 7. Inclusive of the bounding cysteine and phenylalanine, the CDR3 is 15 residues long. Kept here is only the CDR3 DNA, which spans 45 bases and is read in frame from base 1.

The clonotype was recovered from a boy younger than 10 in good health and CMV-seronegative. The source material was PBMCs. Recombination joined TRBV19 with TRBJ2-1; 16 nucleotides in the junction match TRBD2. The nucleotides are TGTGCCAGTCAGGGACTAGCGGGGGGGCCGGGTGAGCAGTTCTTC. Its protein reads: CASQGLAGGPGEQFF.